The 25 T cell receptor beta chains presented below share a single source sample, sequenced in a study of regulatory T cells in long-lasting Graves disease. Assembly of TCR beta libraries relied on iRepertoire HTBI primers together with Arm-PCR of CDR3 regions. TCRdb passed the multiplex PCR reads through MiXCR, listing each CDR3 protein once. In the table there are 510,000 or so distinct CDR3 sequences, around 12% of which are singletons. Time point of the sample: newly diagnosed GD, antithyroid drugs for less than 3 months. Following extraction of RNA from PBMCs, that RNA was used to make the TCR library. These data were also filed under a second study, of T cells in Graves' hyperthyroidism and ophthalmopathy.

The sample here was peripheral blood mononuclear cells (PBMCs), taken at new diagnosis, from a patient treated with antithyroid drugs. The origin of the receptors is a woman aged 25 to 39 with Graves disease.

In its sample, this clonotype was seen many times. The chain combines TRBV12-3 or TRBV12-4 with TRBJ2-7; D might be TRBD2 (5 bases). Trimming left V 6 bases short and J 3 bases short, with 12 bases between. This CDR3 region has 13 residues. In DNA, the CDR3 is TGTGCCAGCAGCTTTGACGGGGACTACGAGCAGTACTTC. Residues: CASSFDGDYEQYF.

This clonotype was recorded many times. The rearrangement uses TRBV30 and TRBJ1-1; no definite D call. Trimming removed 0 bases from V and 7 bases from J, with 9 bases in between. Germline CDR1 reads GTSNPN; CDR2 reads SVGIG (reference sequence). The length of the CDR3 is 12 residues. CDR3 in amino acids: CAWSVQFGEAFF. DNA of the CDR3: TGTGCCTGGAGTGTACAGTTTGGTGAAGCTTTCTTT.

This chain connects TRBV2 to TRBJ2-5, with D perhaps matching TRBD2 (6 bases). Looked up from germline, CDR1 is SNHLY and CDR2 is FYNNEI. This CDR3 is built from 12 residues. V was trimmed by 7 bases and J by 2 bases, leaving 8 bases between them. The CDR3 loop is CASKEGQETQYF. The CDR3 region has the DNA TGTGCCAGCAAGGAGGGACAAGAGACCCAGTACTTC.

This clonotype was found many times. The V call is TRBV19, the J call TRBJ1-1; D may be TRBD1 (6 bases). The CDR3 has 14 amino acids. V was trimmed by 6 bases and J by 7 bases, leaving 18 bases between them. Germline values: CDR1 LNHDA, CDR2 SQIVND (reference sequence). The CDR3 region is CASSPKQGIGEAFF. For the CDR3, the DNA is TGTGCCAGTAGCCCAAAACAGGGTATTGGTGAAGCTTTCTTT. Based on the CDR3 plus reference TRBV19 and TRBJ1-1, the full variable domain is DGGITQSPKYLFRKEGQNVTLSCEQNLNHDAMYWYRQDPGQGLRLIYYSQIVNDFQKGDIAEGYSVSREKKESFPLTVTSAQKNPTAFYLCASSPKQGIGEAFFGQGTRLTVV.

This clonotype occurred many times. CDR3 region: CSARQALANTGELFF. CDR3 in DNA: TGCAGTGCTAGACAGGCCCTGGCGAACACCGGGGAGCTGTTTTTT. The chain uses TRBV20-1 and TRBJ2-2; no firm D call. Trimming left V 2 bases short and J 0 bases short, with 10 bases between. CDR3 length: 15 residues. Germline V CDR1 and CDR2: DFQATT, SNEGSKA (reference sequence).

In this sample, this clonotype turned up many times. The chain combines TRBV7-9 with TRBJ2-7; D is ambiguous. CDR3 length equals 15 residues. V lost 6 bases and J 6 bases, leaving 21 bases between the germline ends. Germline CDR1 is SEHNR and CDR2 is FQNEAQ (reference sequence). The CDR3 bases are TGTGCCAGCAGTTATATCACCCCAAGCGACTCCGAGCAGTACTTC. Amino acids: CASSYITPSDSEQYF.

This clonotype was seen at least ten times. This sequence joins TRBV2 and TRBJ1-4; D is possibly TRBD1 (6 bases). Germline CDR1 SNHLY, CDR2 FYNNEI. This CDR3 is 14 amino acids long. Between the trimmed V and J ends, which lost 7 bases and 4 bases, there was a span of 13 bases. CDR3 bases: TGTGCCAGCACCCGAGGGGGTGTTAATGAAAAACTGTTTTTT. This sequence encodes CASTRGGVNEKLFF.

The sample holds many counts of this clonotype. The chain joins TRBV11-2 to TRBJ2-7, with 8 bases identical to TRBD2. The germline V gene encodes CDR1 SGHAT and CDR2 FQNNGV. With 3 bases clipped from V and 1 base from J, the junction kept 8 bases outside the gene matches. The CDR3 has 16 residues. The DNA for the CDR3 is TGTGCCAGCAGCTTTCGTTTAACTAGCGGTTCCTACGAGCAGTACTTC. The encoded protein is CASSFRLTSGSYEQYF. Full variable domain (missing parts from reference TRBV11-2 and TRBJ2-7): EAGVAQSPRYKIIEKRQSVAFWCNPISGHATLYWYQQILGQGPKLLIQFQNNGVVDDSQLPKDRFSAERLKGVDSTLKIQPAKLEDSAVYLCASSFRLTSGSYEQYFGPGTRLTVT.

This clonotype was detected only a few times. This chain uses TRBV19 with TRBJ1-3; a weak D match, TRBD1 (5 bases). Germline values: CDR1 LNHDA, CDR2 SQIVND (reference sequence). The CDR3 covers 15 residues. V was pared by 5 bases and J by 3 bases, with 14 bases between. The CDR3 spells CASSLKGSLGNTIYF. The CDR3 nucleotides read TGTGCCAGTAGTCTGAAGGGGTCTCTTGGAAACACCATATATTTT.

This clonotype turned up a few times. CDR3 sequence: CASTSDPYNEQFF. DNA for the CDR3: TGTGCCAGTACCTCCGACCCATACAATGAGCAGTTCTTC. This sequence joins TRBV19 and TRBJ2-1; D is ambiguous. Trimming took 7 bases from V and 4 from J, leaving 11 bases between them. The CDR3 runs 13 residues. Germline-derived CDR1 and CDR2 are LNHDA and SQIVND (reference sequence).

The J gene is TRBJ2-2, the V gene TRBV7-6; a possible D gene is TRBD1 (6 bases). This CDR3 is 16 amino acids long. Germline V CDR1 and CDR2: SGHVS, FNYEAQ. The ends were cut back, 1 base at V and 0 bases at J, with 9 bases in the middle. This chain's CDR3 is CASSLGGTTNTGELFF. In DNA, the CDR3 is TGTGCCAGCAGCTTAGGGGGGACAACGAACACCGGGGAGCTGTTTTTT.

This clonotype was counted ten times or more. The chain carries TRBV7-9 and TRBJ2-5; 7 bases map to TRBD2. CDR1 and CDR2 from the germline V gene are SEHNR and FQNEAQ (reference sequence). The CDR3 runs 14 residues. The junction had 5 bases not matched to a gene; V was cut back by 5 bases and J by 2 bases. CDR3 region: CASSPRAGQETQYF. The CDR3 DNA follows: TGTGCCAGCAGCCCTCGAGCGGGGCAAGAGACCCAGTACTTC.

This clonotype has at least ten counts. This sequence joins TRBV9 and TRBJ2-5; maybe TRBD2 (7 bases). V dropped 6 bases and J dropped 5 bases, with 14 bases sitting between them. The CDR3 has 13 residues. Germline V gene sequence: CDR1 SGDLS, CDR2 YYNGEE. The CDR3: CASNRGAQETQYF. The DNA for the CDR3 is TGTGCCAGCAACCGGGGGGCGCAGGAGACCCAGTACTTC.

With respect to this clonotype: Possible read error: a much larger clone is one base away. V usage is TRBV12-3 or TRBV12-4 and J usage is TRBJ1-5; 7 nucleotides agree with TRBD1. The CDR3 covers 15 residues. The CDR3 DNA reads as TGTGCCGGCAGCGGGGACGGGACAGGCAATCAGCCCCAGCATTTT. Amino acids: CAGSGDGTGNQPQHF.

This clonotype has a count of ten or more. The rearrangement uses TRBV28 and TRBJ2-5; TRBD2 matches at 8 bases. Germline-derived CDR1 and CDR2 are MDHEN and SYDVKM. V shed 1 base and J 0 bases; nucleotides not matched to a gene: 7. The CDR3 contains 17 residues. The CDR3 region has the DNA TGTGCCAGCAGTTTATTTCTAGCGGGCGGTCACCAAGAGACCCAGTACTTC. This encodes CASSLFLAGGHQETQYF. Using reference TRBV28 and TRBJ2-5 for the parts outside the CDR3, the full variable domain is DVKVTQSSRYLVKRTGEKVFLECVQDMDHENMFWYRQDPGLGLRLIYFSYDVKMKEKGDIPEGYSVSREKKERFSLILESASTNQTSMYLCASSLFLAGGHQETQYFGPGTRLLVL.

At least ten counts were recorded for this clonotype. The genes are TRBV6-2 or TRBV6-3 and TRBJ2-1; 12 bases align to TRBD2. Germline values: CDR1 MNHEY, CDR2 SVGEGT. This CDR3 has 15 residues. V shed 5 bases, J shed 9 bases, and the junction held 8 bases outside the gene matches. This chain's CDR3 is CASSTRLAGETEQFF. The CDR3, as DNA: TGTGCCAGCAGTACCCGACTAGCGGGAGAAACTGAGCAGTTCTTC.

This clonotype was seen ten or more times. The CDR3 reads CASSQGHRQETQYF. The CDR3 DNA reads as TGTGCCAGCAGTCAAGGGCACAGACAAGAGACCCAGTACTTC. The chain couples TRBV6-1 to TRBJ2-5; no clear D gene. The ends were cut back, 5 bases at V and 2 bases at J, with 12 bases in the middle. The CDR3 is 14 amino acids. CDR1 and CDR2 from the germline V gene are MNHNS and SASEGT.

This clonotype was picked up many times. The V gene is TRBV30, the J gene TRBJ1-4, with no clear D. This CDR3 comprises 11 residues. From germline, CDR1 is GTSNPN and CDR2 SVGIG (reference sequence). The V gene lost 1 base and the J gene lost 7 bases, with 4 bases spanning the gap. CDR3 nucleotide sequence: TGTGCCTGGAGTGATGGTGAAAAACTGTTTTTT. Residues: CAWSDGEKLFF.

Points on this clonotype: Its ends do not fully match the called genes, so a read error is possible. This chain uses TRBV20-1 with TRBJ2-7; 10 bases agree with TRBD2. Per the germline V gene, CDR1 is DFQATT and CDR2 is SNEGSKA (reference sequence). The CDR3 contains 15 residues. The CDR3 here is CSASEIAGGIYEHYF. The CDR3 coding sequence is TGCAGTGCTAGTGAAATAGCGGGAGGCATTTACGAGCACTACTTC.

A few counts support this clonotype. Being one base from a much bigger clone, this may be a read error. This chain joins TRBV2 and TRBJ2-3; D gene ambiguous. This CDR3 is built from 13 residues. Trimming removed 8 bases at V and 3 bases at J, with 12 bases between. From germline, CDR1 is SNHLY and CDR2 FYNNEI. The CDR3 DNA reads as TGTGCCAGCTCGCAAGGAAAAACAGATACGCAGTATTTT. It specifies CASSQGKTDTQYF.

This clonotype was counted ten times or more. The V and J genes are TRBV12-3 or TRBV12-4 and TRBJ2-2, with TRBD2 identical over 8 bases. Unmatched junction bases numbered 6, after V lost 3 bases and J lost 6 bases. The CDR3 is 15 residues long. The CDR3 spells CASSLGLVEAGELFF. The CDR3 DNA is TGTGCCAGCAGTTTGGGACTAGTGGAAGCCGGGGAGCTGTTTTTT.

This rearrangement joins TRBV4-3 to TRBJ2-1, with a tentative D call TRBD2 (5 bases). The V and J ends lost 0 bases and 0 bases respectively, with 18 bases between them. The CDR3 extends over 19 amino acids. The germline V gene encodes CDR1 LGHNA and CDR2 YSLEER. CDR3 in DNA: TGCGCCAGCAGCCAAGAAAGAGCGGTGCTAAAGTACTCCTACAATGAGCAGTTCTTC. As protein: CASSQERAVLKYSYNEQFF.

This clonotype was found many times. This chain links TRBV12-3 or TRBV12-4 with TRBJ2-4; TRBD2 might be the D (6 bases). The CDR3 is 14 amino acids. V was cut by 3 bases and J by 9 bases, with 15 bases left in between. The CDR3 loop reads CASSLAPGVGIQYF. The DNA of the CDR3 is TGTGCCAGCAGTTTGGCCCCGGGGGTGGGCATTCAGTACTTC.

This clonotype was counted only a few times. The V gene is TRBV6-1, the J gene TRBJ2-3; D remains ambiguous. This CDR3 has 15 amino acids. Germline V gives CDR1 MNHNS, CDR2 SASEGT. V was trimmed by 3 bases and J by 3 bases, leaving 13 bases between them. CDR3 nucleotides: TGTGCCAGCAGTGACGACTCGATTCTTACAGATACGCAGTATTTT. Translating it yields CASSDDSILTDTQYF.

This clonotype was detected ten times or more. V usage is TRBV6-9 and J usage is TRBJ2-7; possible D gene TRBD2, 6 bases. The CDR3 length is 13 residues. Germline CDR1 is MNHGY and CDR2 is SVAAGI. V lost 3 bases, J lost 2 bases, and 8 bases lay in between. CDR3 nucleotide sequence: TGTGCCAGCAGTTACGCGGGGACCTACGAGCAGTACTTC. Protein product: CASSYAGTYEQYF.